This passage covers 22 T cell receptor beta chains from one sample sequenced in a study of blood T cell repertoires in COVID-19. The table came from immunoSEQ multiplex PCR; TCRdb's copy has only in-frame clones and leaves some out. The sample includes 100,000 to 140,000 clones, roughly 84% of them seen just once. The sequenced sample was peripheral blood. Receptors originate from a human donor in a cohort sampled during active COVID-19.

The chain combines TRBV7-3 with TRBJ2-1; D remains ambiguous. The CDR3 is 17 residues long. Germline V gene data show CDR1 as SGHTA and CDR2 as FQGTGA. With 2 bases removed from V and 6 bases from J, the gap between germline ends came to 20 bases. The CDR3 is CASSLEIGGSLVNEQFF. DNA of the CDR3: TGTGCCAGCAGCTTAGAAATTGGCGGAAGTCTGGTCAATGAGCAGTTCTTC.

The CDR3 is CASSFPTLTYGYTF. CDR3 DNA sequence: TGTGCCAGTAGTTTTCCGACACTCACCTATGGCTACACCTTC. V is TRBV19 and J is TRBJ1-2; no definite D call. V was trimmed by 5 bases and J by 4 bases, leaving 14 bases between them. The V gene's germline CDR1 is LNHDA and CDR2 SQIVND (reference sequence). There are 14 residues in the CDR3. The variable domain in full, completed from reference TRBV19 and TRBJ1-2, reads DGGITQSPKYLFRKEGQNVTLSCEQNLNHDAMYWYRQDPGQGLRLIYYSQIVNDFQKGDIAEGYSVSREKKESFPLTVTSAQKNPTAFYLCASSFPTLTYGYTFGSGTRLTVV.

The chain employs TRBV11-2 and TRBJ1-2, with 9 bases fitting TRBD1. The CDR3 has 14 amino acids. CDR1 and CDR2 (germline): SGHAT, FQNNGV. Losses at the gene ends were 3 bases for V and 1 base for J; bases not matched to a gene: 0. The CDR3 is CASSLGQGNYGYTF. In DNA form, the CDR3 reads TGTGCCAGCAGCTTGGGACAGGGTAACTATGGCTACACCTTC.

The chain joins TRBV7-5 to TRBJ1-3; no DNA check was done on the table's D call, TRBD1. TRBV7-5 is annotated as a pseudogene. The length of the CDR3 is 15 residues. The CDR3, as DNA: TGTGCCAGAAGCTTCCGACAGTTCTCTGGAAACACCATATATTTT. This sequence encodes CARSFRQFSGNTIYF.

A single count supports this clone. This chain uses TRBV28 with TRBJ2-1, with TRBD2 matching 12 bases. V lost 4 bases, J lost 9 bases, and 13 bases stayed unmatched. Per germline, CDR1 MDHEN and CDR2 SYDVKM. The CDR3 is 17 residues long. The CDR3 here is CASSSRTSGITRGEQFF. As DNA, the CDR3 is TGTGCCAGCAGTTCCCGGACTAGCGGGATAACCAGGGGTGAGCAGTTCTTC.

The gene calls are TRBV7-3 and TRBJ1-1, with unresolved D. Germline CDR1 and CDR2: SGHTA and FQGTGA. CDR3 length equals 13 residues. V lost 1 base and J 4 bases, leaving 7 bases between the germline ends. The CDR3 sequence is CASSLKGGTEAFF. The CDR3 region has the DNA TGTGCCAGCAGCTTAAAGGGAGGCACTGAAGCTTTCTTT.

This rearrangement joins TRBV30 to TRBJ2-7; possible D gene TRBD1, 7 bases. The CDR3 spans 14 residues. CDR1 is GTSNPN and CDR2 is SVGIG in the germline V gene (reference sequence). Trimming cost V 3 bases and J 2 bases, with 14 bases left between them. The CDR3 is CAWSPGDSTYEQYF. The CDR3 DNA follows: TGTGCCTGGAGCCCGGGGGACAGTACCTACGAGCAGTACTTC.

Comment on this clone: A read error may produce the germline difference seen at one junction end. The chain is built from TRBV7-7 and TRBJ2-3; D uncertain. The V gene's germline CDR1 is SSHAT and CDR2 FNYEAQ (reference sequence). The CDR3 extends over 16 amino acids. CDR3 sequence reads: CASSTLSGGGTDTQYF. CDR3 sequence (DNA): TGTGCTAGCAGCACTCTCTCCGGCGGTGGCACAGATACGCAGTATTTT.

The CDR3 is CASSRMGDSPLHF. CDR3 nucleotide sequence: TGTGCCAGCAGTCGGATGGGCGATTCACCCCTCCACTTT. The chain combines TRBV27 with TRBJ1-6, with unresolved D. The CDR3 consists of 13 residues. In germline, CDR1 is MNHEY, CDR2 SMNVEV (reference sequence). V lost 5 bases, J lost 8 bases, and 10 bases lay in between.

The V and J genes are TRBV3-1 (or the pseudogene TRBV3-2) and TRBJ2-4, with a tentative D call TRBD1 (6 bases). The CDR3 consists of 15 residues. Germline CDR1 and CDR2: LGHDT and YNNKEL (reference sequence). The germline V and J ends were trimmed by 5 bases and 0 bases, with 11 bases remaining between them. This CDR3 is CASSNGQLAKNIQYF. The CDR3 nucleotides are TGTGCCAGCAGCAACGGACAGCTAGCCAAAAACATTCAGTACTTC.

V and J are TRBV2 and TRBJ1-2; tentatively, D is TRBD1 (6 bases). CDR3 length: 15 amino acids. Trimming took off 4 bases at V and 3 bases at J, with 15 bases between the two ends. Germline loops: CDR1 SNHLY, CDR2 FYNNEI. The CDR3 spells CASSVATGLDYGYTF. Here the CDR3 DNA reads TGTGCCAGCAGTGTGGCCACAGGGTTGGACTATGGCTACACCTTC.

This sequence joins TRBV27 and TRBJ1-4; D call uncertain. V lost 6 bases to trimming and J lost 5 bases, with 10 bases between them. The CDR3 totals 13 residues. Germline V gene lookup returns CDR1 MNHEY and CDR2 SMNVEV (reference sequence). The CDR3 DNA is TGTGCCAGCAGGGGTGTGGGCAATGAAAAACTGTTTTTT. Translating it yields CASRGVGNEKLFF.

V gene TRBV5-1 combines with J gene TRBJ2-7; D unclear. Trimming took 2 bases from V and 7 from J, leaving 10 bases between them. From germline, CDR1 is SGHRS and CDR2 YFSETQ. The CDR3 is made up of 12 amino acids. The CDR3 sequence: CASSFYLGEQYF. CDR3 nucleotides: TGCGCCAGCAGCTTCTACCTTGGTGAGCAGTACTTC.

The genes are TRBV6-2 or TRBV6-3 and TRBJ2-1, with TRBD2 identical over 14 bases. Germline V gives CDR1 MNHEY, CDR2 SVGEGT. V lost 5 bases to trimming and J lost 9 bases; unmatched junction nucleotides: 3. The CDR3 sequence is 14 residues long. CDR3 nucleotide sequence: TGTGCCAGCAGTCCGGGACTAGCGGGAGTTGAGCAGTTCTTC. It is translated as CASSPGLAGVEQFF.

In its sample, this clone was seen a few times. The chain is built from TRBV27 and TRBJ2-1, with TRBD1 identical over 9 bases. The J segment lost 7 bases and the V segment lost 6 bases, leaving 13 bases of the junction unmatched. In germline, CDR1 is MNHEY, CDR2 SMNVEV (reference sequence). CDR3 length equals 16 residues. CDR3 in DNA: TGTGCCAGCAGCCCTTGGGGGACAGGGTTAACGAATGAGCAGTTCTTC. Protein: CASSPWGTGLTNEQFF.

In DNA form, the CDR3 reads TGTGCCAGCAGTCACCGGGACAGGGAAATTAAGCAGTACTTC. Translating it yields CASSHRDREIKQYF. The chain combines TRBV21-1 with TRBJ2-7; the D segment call TRBD1 is taken from the table without a DNA check. TRBV21-1 is a known pseudogene. This CDR3 has 14 amino acids.

This clone turned up a few times. The chain joins TRBV7-3 to TRBJ1-5; D remains unclear. The CDR3 has 13 amino acids. V dropped 4 bases and J dropped 5 bases, with 9 bases sitting between them. CDR1 and CDR2 from the germline V gene are SGHTA and FQGTGA. The CDR3 protein is CASSSTSDQPQHF. In DNA form, the CDR3 reads TGTGCCAGCAGCTCAACTTCAGATCAGCCCCAGCATTTT.

The V and J genes are TRBV10-3 and TRBJ1-2; D call uncertain. This CDR3 has 13 residues. The V gene lost 5 bases and the J gene lost 0 bases, with 7 bases spanning the gap. Germline lookup yields CDR1 ENHRY and CDR2 SYGVKD. CDR3 sequence: CAISTSPNYGYTF. The CDR3, as DNA: TGTGCCATCAGTACATCACCTAACTATGGCTACACCTTC.

The chain recombines TRBV6-5 with TRBJ1-5; D unresolved. This CDR3 comprises 14 residues. Germline lookup yields CDR1 MNHEY and CDR2 SVGAGI. V gave up 6 bases and J gave up 0 bases, with 9 bases separating them. CDR3 in amino acids: CASSRDNSNQPQHF. CDR3 nucleotide sequence: TGTGCCAGCAGCCGGGATAATAGCAATCAGCCCCAGCATTTT.

The chain links TRBV3-1 (or the pseudogene TRBV3-2) to TRBJ2-2, with 8 bases identical to TRBD1. Germline V gene lookup returns CDR1 LGHDT and CDR2 YNNKEL (reference sequence). The CDR3 consists of 15 residues. V dropped 1 base and J dropped 4; count of bases not matched to a gene: 2. This CDR3 reads CASSQGTGPTGELFF. The DNA for the CDR3 is TGTGCCAGCAGCCAAGGGACAGGGCCCACCGGGGAGCTGTTTTTT.

This clone appeared a few times. The chain links TRBV7-3 to TRBJ2-2, with 8 positions matching TRBD2. The length of the CDR3 is 14 residues. The germline gives CDR1 SGHTA, CDR2 FQGTGA. V trimming: 5 bases; J trimming: 5 bases; junction bases outside the gene matches: 4. The DNA of the CDR3 is TGTGCCAGCAGCCCGGGACTAGTGACCGGGGAGCTGTTTTTT. This translates into CASSPGLVTGELFF.

The chain uses TRBV6-5 and TRBJ2-3, with TRBD2 matching over 7 bases. V was pared by 8 bases and J by 1 base, with 3 bases of the junction left unmatched. Germline assignment: CDR1 MNHEY and CDR2 SVGAGI. The CDR3 runs 13 residues. The CDR3 DNA is TGTGCCAGCTGGGACTACCGCACAGATACGCAGTATTTT. Translation: CASWDYRTDTQYF.